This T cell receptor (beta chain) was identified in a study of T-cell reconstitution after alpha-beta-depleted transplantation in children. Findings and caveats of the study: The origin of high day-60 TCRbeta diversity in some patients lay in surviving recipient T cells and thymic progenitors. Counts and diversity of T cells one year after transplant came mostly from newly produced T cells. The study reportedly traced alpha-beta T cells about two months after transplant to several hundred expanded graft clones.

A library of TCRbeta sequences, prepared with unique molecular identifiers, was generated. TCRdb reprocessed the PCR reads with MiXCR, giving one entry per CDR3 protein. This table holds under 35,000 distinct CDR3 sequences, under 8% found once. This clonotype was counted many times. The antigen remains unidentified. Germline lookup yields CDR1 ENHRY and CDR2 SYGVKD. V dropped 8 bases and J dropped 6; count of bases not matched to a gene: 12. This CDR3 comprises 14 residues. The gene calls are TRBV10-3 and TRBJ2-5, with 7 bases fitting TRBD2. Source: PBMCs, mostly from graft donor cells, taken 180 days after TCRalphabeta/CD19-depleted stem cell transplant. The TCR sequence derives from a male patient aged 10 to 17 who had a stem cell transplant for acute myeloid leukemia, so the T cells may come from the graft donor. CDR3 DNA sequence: TGTGCCATCGCACTTTCCGGGGAGGGGAAGACCCAGTACTTC. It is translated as CAIALSGEGKTQYF.